The 24 T cell receptor beta chains reported below all come from one sample, sequenced in a study of CD8+CD57+ T cells in acquired aplastic anemia (dated by TCRdb to the late 2010s). Sequencing relied on an Illumina HiSeq 2000. Genomic DNA was used as template for profiling of TCR beta VDJ combinations and CDR3 sequences. TCRdb reanalyzed the raw reads on its own, using fastp at Q25 for trimming and MiXCR for clone calling, and kept in-frame beta chains. One record per CDR3 amino acid sequence lists the most common genes and DNA. The sample table lists hundreds of thousands of distinct CDR3 sequences, 65% to 80% of them with a count of one. 3% to 5% of the sample is in the top ten clones. What was sequenced was sorted CD4+, CD8+, or CD8+CD57+ T cells (not recorded which) from PBMCs. The receptors were gathered from a human donor in good health, serving as a control.

As concerns this clonotype: At one end, the junction sequence differs from germline, possibly due to a read error. The CDR3 nucleotides read TGTGCCAGCTTCCTCGACGTCGGAAACACTATATATTTT. It translates to CASFLDVGNTIYF. The V gene is TRBV10-3, the J gene TRBJ1-3; D is ambiguous. This CDR3 is built from 13 residues. CDR1 is ENHRY, CDR2 SYGVKD, per germline.

This chain uses TRBV9 with TRBJ1-2; no definite D call. The V end was cut by 0 bases, the J end by 7 bases, with 22 bases between. Germline lookup yields CDR1 SGDLS and CDR2 YYNGEE. The CDR3 is 17 amino acids. Written as DNA, the CDR3 is TGTGCCAGCAGCGTAGCTTTTCTGGCGGGTGGTAGACGTGGCTACACCTTC. It is translated as CASSVAFLAGGRRGYTF. The complete variable domain, with remaining parts taken from reference TRBV9 and TRBJ1-2, reads DSGVTQTPKHLITATGQRVTLRCSPRSGDLSVYWYQQSLDQGLQFLIQYYNGEERAKGNILERFSAQQFPDLHSELNLSSLELGDSALYFCASSVAFLAGGRRGYTFGSGTRLTVV.

Comments on this clonotype: A junction boundary mismatches the germline segment, possibly from a read error. The V gene is TRBV7-3, the J gene TRBJ2-7; a possible D gene is TRBD2 (6 bases). Germline V gene sequence: CDR1 SGHTA, CDR2 FQGTGA. The CDR3 is made up of 16 amino acids. DNA of the CDR3: TGTGCCAGCAGTCCCCTGCAGGGCGGGGAATCCTACGACCAGTACTTC. Translated: CASSPLQGGESYDQYF.

Only a few counts were recorded for this clonotype. The V and J genes are TRBV4-3 and TRBJ2-7; 11 positions match TRBD1. The CDR3 is made up of 16 amino acids. Germline CDR1 is LGHNA and CDR2 is YSLEER. The J segment lost 5 bases and the V segment lost 0 bases, leaving 6 bases of the junction unmatched. CDR3 residues: CASSQEDRGLIDEQYF. CDR3 coding DNA: TGCGCCAGCAGCCAAGAGGACAGGGGGCTTATCGACGAGCAGTACTTC.

The table lists this clonotype with a few counts. V gene TRBV11-3 combines with J gene TRBJ1-5; TRBD1 matches at 10 bases. The CDR3 totals 15 residues. With 3 bases clipped from V and 9 bases from J, the junction kept 8 bases outside the gene matches. From germline, CDR1 is SGHNT and CDR2 YENEEA. The CDR3 loop is CASSLGTGDAGPQHF. DNA of the CDR3: TGTGCCAGCAGCTTGGGGACAGGGGATGCAGGGCCCCAGCATTTT. The variable domain in full, with the rest retrieved from reference TRBV11-3 and TRBJ1-5, is EAGVVQSPRYKIIEKKQPVAFWCNPISGHNTLYWYLQNLGQGPELLIRYENEEAVDDSQLPKDRFSAERLKGVDSTLKIQPAELGDSAVYLCASSLGTGDAGPQHFGDGTRLSIL.

This clonotype was seen ten or more times. The chain carries TRBV6-2 or TRBV6-3 and TRBJ1-1; D gene unclear. CDR1 is MNHEY, CDR2 SVGEGT, per germline. V lost 7 bases to trimming and J lost 2 bases, with 8 bases between them. This CDR3 contains 12 residues. The CDR3 region has the DNA TGTGCCAGCACCGATTCTAACACTGAAGCTTTCTTT. Encoded protein: CASTDSNTEAFF.

The V call is TRBV20-1, the J call TRBJ1-2; TRBD1 agrees at 8 bases. CDR3 length equals 15 residues. With V trimmed by 2 bases and J by 4 bases, 9 bases remained unmatched. Germline V gene sequence: CDR1 DFQATT, CDR2 SNEGSKA (reference sequence). The CDR3 sequence: CSARPQGAGSYGYTF. CDR3 bases: TGCAGTGCTAGACCTCAGGGGGCTGGTAGCTATGGCTACACCTTC.

This sequence joins TRBV19 and TRBJ1-1; 7 bases line up with TRBD1. The junction had 5 bases not matched to a gene; V was cut back by 6 bases and J by 1 base. CDR1 is LNHDA, CDR2 SQIVND, per germline (reference sequence). CDR3 length: 14 residues. Here the CDR3 DNA reads TGTGCCAGTAGCGTCAGGGGGTGGAACACTGAAGCTTTCTTT. This sequence encodes CASSVRGWNTEAFF.

V and J are TRBV7-2 and TRBJ1-4, with 8 bases lining up with TRBD1. Germline CDR1 is SGHTA and CDR2 is FQGNSA. The CDR3 has 15 amino acids. With V trimmed by 2 bases and J by 4 bases, 3 bases remained unmatched. In DNA, the CDR3 is TGTGCCAGCAGCTTACGACAGGGGTATAATGAAAAACTGTTTTTT. This codes for CASSLRQGYNEKLFF.

The chain employs TRBV9 and TRBJ2-5; D is possibly TRBD2 (6 bases). The germline V gene encodes CDR1 SGDLS and CDR2 YYNGEE. The CDR3 extends over 14 amino acids. Deletions cut 4 bases from V and 10 bases from J, with 20 bases between. The CDR3 DNA reads as TGTGCCAGCAGCTTAGGGTTCGGGGGAGCGATCCAGTACTTC. This encodes CASSLGFGGAIQYF. Full variable domain (missing parts from reference TRBV9 and TRBJ2-5): DSGVTQTPKHLITATGQRVTLRCSPRSGDLSVYWYQQSLDQGLQFLIQYYNGEERAKGNILERFSAQQFPDLHSELNLSSLELGDSALYFCASSLGFGGAIQYFGPGTRLLVL.

To note about this clonotype: One end of the junction does not line up with germline, which may come from a read error. This chain connects TRBV7-3 to TRBJ2-7; 7 bases map to TRBD1. CDR1 is SGHTA, CDR2 FQGTGA, per germline. The CDR3 runs to 14 residues. The CDR3 nucleotides read TGTGCCAGCAGCCGAGGGGGCGTGGAGACCCAGTACTTCTTC. Translation gives CASSRGGVETQYFF.

A note on this clonotype: Its ends do not fully match the called genes, so a read error is possible. The V and J genes are TRBV10-3 and TRBJ1-1; D uncertain. This CDR3 has 13 amino acids. Germline loops: CDR1 ENHRY, CDR2 SYGVKD. This CDR3 reads CGISIRTEAEAFF. CDR3 DNA sequence: TGTGGCATCAGTATACGGACGGAAGCTGAAGCTTTCTTT.

This clonotype was observed a handful of times. The chain couples TRBV2 to TRBJ1-1; unclear D gene. The CDR3 is made up of 12 amino acids. Looked up from germline, CDR1 is SNHLY and CDR2 is FYNNEI. V was trimmed by 4 bases and J by 3 bases, leaving 6 bases between them. In nucleotides, the CDR3 is TGTGCCAGCAGTGGGGAGGACACTGAAGCTTTCTTT. Amino acids: CASSGEDTEAFF.

Of note for this clonotype: A much larger clone differs from this one at a single base, so this may be a read error. The CDR3: CASGSTLDRVATNEKLFF. The CDR3 DNA reads as TGCGCCAGCGGCTCGACACTAGACAGGGTTGCAACTAATGAAAAACTGTTTTTT. This chain links TRBV5-1 with TRBJ1-4, with TRBD1 matching 7 bases. The J segment lost 0 bases and the V segment lost 7 bases, leaving 15 bases of the junction unmatched. The CDR3 contains 18 residues. Germline V gene data show CDR1 as SGHRS and CDR2 as YFSETQ. Drawing the rest from reference TRBV5-1 and TRBJ1-4, the complete variable domain is KAGVTQTPRYLIKTRGQQVTLSCSPISGHRSVSWYQQTPGQGLQFLFEYFSETQRNKGNFPGRFSGRQFSNSRSEMNVSTLELGDSALYLCASGSTLDRVATNEKLFFGSGTQLSVL.

Written as DNA, the CDR3 is TGTGCCAGCAGCCCAGTACGGGCGTACACCGAAGCGCTGTTTTTT. It encodes CASSPVRAYTEALFF. The rearrangement uses TRBV9 and TRBJ2-2; D call uncertain. Germline CDR1 is SGDLS and CDR2 is YYNGEE. This CDR3 is built from 15 residues. The ends were cut back, 4 bases at V and 13 bases at J, with 23 bases in the middle.

The rearrangement joins TRBV12-3 or TRBV12-4 to TRBJ1-4; tentatively, D is TRBD1 (5 bases). The V end was cut by 3 bases, the J end by 5 bases, with 10 bases between. The CDR3 runs 14 residues. CDR3 sequence (DNA): TGTGCCAGCAGTTTGGACAAGTTGAATGAAAAACTGTTTTTT. Encoded protein: CASSLDKLNEKLFF.

A remark on this clonotype: A read error may produce the germline difference seen at one junction end. CDR3: CARSQGPPGNTIYF. The CDR3 region has the DNA TGTGCCAGAAGCCAAGGCCCTCCTGGAAACACCATATATTTT. This rearrangement joins TRBV3-1 to TRBJ1-3; the D is unclear. In germline, CDR1 is LGHDT, CDR2 YNNKEL (reference sequence). The CDR3 spans 14 residues.

About this clonotype: Germline and junction disagree at one end, which may indicate a read error. The rearrangement uses TRBV5-4 and TRBJ1-3; D unclear. CDR1 SGHNT and CDR2 YYREEE come from the germline V gene (reference sequence). The CDR3 extends over 14 amino acids. The CDR3 bases are TGTGCCAGCAGCGTGGAGGCAGCGGGAAACGCCATATATTTT. Translation gives CASSVEAAGNAIYF.

The rearrangement joins TRBV2 to TRBJ2-1; perhaps TRBD2 as D (6 bases). CDR3 size: 13 residues. The ends were cut back, 0 bases at V and 10 bases at J, with 10 bases in the middle. The germline V gene encodes CDR1 SNHLY and CDR2 FYNNEI. This chain's CDR3 is CASSEALLAEQFF. CDR3 nucleotide sequence: TGTGCCAGCAGTGAAGCGCTCCTAGCGGAGCAGTTCTTC.

On this clonotype itself: The junction departs from germline at one end; a sequencing error may be responsible. The chain couples TRBV24-1 to TRBJ1-5; D uncertain. There are 13 residues in the CDR3. Per the germline V gene, CDR1 is KGHDR and CDR2 is SFDVKD. CDR3 nucleotide sequence: TGTGCCACCAGTGACCCTCCTGCGGAGCCCCAGTATTTC. Translation gives CATSDPPAEPQYF.

The genes are TRBV7-6 and TRBJ1-1; D is ambiguous. The closer fit of TRBJ1-4 to the DNA end suggests the J call may be wrong. Looked up from germline, CDR1 is SGHVS and CDR2 is FNYEAQ. The CDR3 is 13 amino acids. CDR3 nucleotides: TGTGCCAGAATTGAGGCCACTAATGAAAAACTGTTTTTT. The encoded protein is CARIEATNEKLFF.

The sample holds many counts of this clonotype. V gene TRBV6-6 combines with J gene TRBJ1-5; 7 nucleotides agree with TRBD1. The CDR3 runs 14 residues. V shed 7 bases, J shed 7 bases, and the junction held 10 bases outside the gene matches. From germline, CDR1 is MNHNY and CDR2 SVGAGI (reference sequence). The CDR3 here is CASIPDRESQPQHF. The CDR3 DNA sequence: TGTGCCAGCATTCCAGACAGGGAATCCCAGCCCCAGCATTTT.

In this sample, this clonotype turned up many times. This rearrangement joins TRBV4-2 to TRBJ2-3; D is perhaps TRBD1 or TRBD2 (5 bases each). Germline V gene data show CDR1 as LGHNA and CDR2 as YNFKEQ. The CDR3 extends over 16 amino acids. Deletions cut 0 bases from V and 4 bases from J, with 14 bases between. CDR3 amino acids: CASSQEGYQGADTQYF. In DNA form, the CDR3 reads TGTGCCAGCAGCCAAGAGGGTTACCAGGGAGCAGATACGCAGTATTTT.

This clonotype was detected only once. Being one base from a much bigger clone, this may be a read error. The chain uses TRBV7-3 and TRBJ2-3; 8 bases map to TRBD2. In germline, CDR1 is SGHTA, CDR2 FQGTGA. The CDR3 contains 15 residues. CDR3 nucleotide sequence: TGTGCCAGCAGCCCGATTAGCGGGACAACAGGTACGCAGTATTTT. It codes for CASSPISGTTGTQYF.